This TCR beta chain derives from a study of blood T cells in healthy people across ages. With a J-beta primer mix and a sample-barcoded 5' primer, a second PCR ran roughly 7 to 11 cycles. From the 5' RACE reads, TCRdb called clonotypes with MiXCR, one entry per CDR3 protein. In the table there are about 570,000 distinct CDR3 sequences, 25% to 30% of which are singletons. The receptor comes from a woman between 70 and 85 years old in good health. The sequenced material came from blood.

The CDR3 region has the DNA TGTGCCAGCAGCCAAGTGTTGGTGCGGGGGGAAACCTACGAGCAGTACTTC. As protein: CASSQVLVRGETYEQYF. The chain combines TRBV4-2 with TRBJ2-7; 8 bases match TRBD2. This CDR3 contains 17 residues. V was clipped by 1 base and J by 2 bases; unmatched bases: 10. Per the germline V gene, CDR1 is LGHNA and CDR2 is YNFKEQ.